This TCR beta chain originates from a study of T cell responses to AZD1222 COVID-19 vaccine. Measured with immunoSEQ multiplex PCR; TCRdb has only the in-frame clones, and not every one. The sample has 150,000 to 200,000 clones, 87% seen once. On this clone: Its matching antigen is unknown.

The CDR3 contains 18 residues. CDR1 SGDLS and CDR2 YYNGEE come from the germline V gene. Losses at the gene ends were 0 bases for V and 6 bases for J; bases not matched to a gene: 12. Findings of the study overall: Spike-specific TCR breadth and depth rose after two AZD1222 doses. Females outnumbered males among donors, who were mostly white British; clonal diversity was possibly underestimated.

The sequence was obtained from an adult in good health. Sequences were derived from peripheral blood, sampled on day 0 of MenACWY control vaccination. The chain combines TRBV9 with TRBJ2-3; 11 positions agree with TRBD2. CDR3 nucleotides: TGTGCCAGCAGCGTAGACTCTACTAGCGGGAGTTTCGGTGATACGCAGTATTTT. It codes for CASSVDSTSGSFGDTQYF.